This TCR beta chain was sequenced for a study of technical replicates of blood from several donors (dated by TCRdb to the late 2010s). Library creation used the immunoSEQ multiplex PCR assay. TCRdb obtained this table from immuneACCESS and retained in-frame rearrangements with V and J assigned. These tables miss some clones; where compared with another copy, unresolved V genes account for less than half of the shortfall, and the remainder is unexplained. Recorded for this sample are about 60,000 clones; around 87% of them occurred a single time. Roughly 5.6% of the sample lies in the top ten. V is reduced by 7 bases and J by 8 bases, leaving a spacing of 17 bases between them. Its CDR3 holds 14 amino acids, cysteine through phenylalanine. The CDR3 DNA has 42 bases and is translated from base 1. In the germline V gene (reference sequence), CDR1 corresponds to MNHEY and CDR2 to SMNVEV. Concerning this clone itself: Its antigen remains undetermined. One base away there is no much larger clone; base qualities are not given.

This TCR derives from a human donor in good health. Some clones in this sample may be carry-over from other donors' samples. Sequenced material: PBMCs. The chain uses TRBV27 and TRBJ1-4, and perhaps TRBD1 as D gene, on 5 matching bases. This receptor carries the CDR3 CASKQIGRAEKLFF. The DNA sequence is given as TGTGCCAGCAAGCAGATTGGCAGGGCCGAAAAACTGTTTTTT.